Listed below are T cell receptor beta chains from one sample, sequenced in a study of cytomegalovirus exposure and HLA in healthy donors. Method: immunoSEQ multiplex PCR; TCRdb's copy keeps in-frame clones and lacks some. The sample has approximately 180,000 clones; around 79% are singletons. Sequencing was carried out using PBMCs. Source of these receptors: a woman aged 45-59 years in good health and CMV-seronegative. The CDR3 runs from the conserved cysteine through the conserved F or W. Each record gives: V gene, J gene, D gene, clone size, CDR3 protein, CDR3 DNA. The D gene is left open where the match is weak. The size of a clone is reported for some rows only, either as once, few or many, or as a class for expanded clones.

V: TRBV28
J: TRBJ2-3
D: .
size: few
CDR3: CASSLISPQAQYF
DNA: TGTGCCAGCAGTTTAATCAGCCCACAGGCGCAGTATTTT

V: TRBV29-1
J: TRBJ1-2
D: .
size: .
CDR3: CSVQEGLYGYTF
DNA: TGCAGCGTCCAAGAGGGCCTCTATGGCTACACCTTC

V: TRBV27
J: TRBJ2-2
D: TRBD1
size: .
CDR3: CASSWGQAVGELFF
DNA: TGTGCCAGCAGTTGGGGACAGGCGGTCGGGGAGCTGTTTTTT

V: TRBV7-8
J: TRBJ1-2
D: TRBD1
size: few
CDR3: CASSKQGAAGYGYTF
DNA: TGTGCCAGCAGCAAACAGGGGGCAGCCGGCTATGGCTACACCTTC

V: TRBV2
J: TRBJ2-1
D: .
size: .
CDR3: CASTPEGLAASYNEQFF
DNA: TGTGCCAGCACCCCCGAAGGGCTAGCTGCCTCCTACAATGAGCAGTTCTTC

V: TRBV10-2
J: TRBJ1-3
D: .
size: once
CDR3: CASKLGPGSGNTIYF
DNA: TGCGCCAGCAAGCTCGGTCCCGGGTCTGGAAACACCATATATTTT

V: TRBV9
J: TRBJ2-1
D: TRBD1
size: .
CDR3: CASSVVGTDNEQFF
DNA: TGTGCCAGCAGCGTAGTTGGGACAGACAATGAGCAGTTCTTC

V: TRBV7-2
J: TRBJ2-5
D: .
size: once
CDR3: CASSPLVRETQYF
DNA: TGTGCCAGCAGCCCACTAGTGCGGGAGACCCAGTACTTC

V: TRBV11-2
J: TRBJ1-2
D: TRBD1
size: .
CDR3: CASSPGGDRPNYGYTF
DNA: TGTGCCAGCAGCCCCGGCGGGGACAGACCTAACTATGGCTACACCTTC

V: TRBV7-8
J: TRBJ2-7
D: TRBD1
size: .
CDR3: CASSWGTGGPTYEQYF
DNA: TGTGCCAGCAGCTGGGGGACAGGGGGTCCTACCTACGAGCAGTACTTC

V: TRBV9
J: TRBJ2-7
D: TRBD1
size: .
CDR3: CASSRQGDNEQYF
DNA: TGTGCCAGCAGCAGACAGGGCGACAACGAGCAGTACTTC

V: TRBV7-2
J: TRBJ1-5
D: .
size: .
CDR3: CASSRNDRSNQPQHF
DNA: TGTGCCAGCAGCCGGAACGACAGGAGCAATCAGCCCCAGCATTTT

V: TRBV5-1
J: TRBJ2-7
D: TRBD2
size: once
CDR3: CASSPGLAGPFYEQYF
DNA: TGCGCCAGCAGCCCAGGACTAGCGGGGCCCTTCTACGAGCAGTACTTC

V: TRBV6-5
J: TRBJ2-1
D: TRBD1
size: .
CDR3: CASKTGGAYNEQFF
DNA: TGTGCCAGCAAAACAGGGGGCGCCTACAATGAGCAGTTCTTC

V: TRBV19
J: TRBJ2-7
D: .
size: .
CDR3: CASSGLAGHEQYF
DNA: TGTGCCAGTTCGGGACTCGCGGGCCACGAGCAGTACTTC

V: TRBV2
J: TRBJ1-5
D: .
size: few
CDR3: CASSEEGVGNQPQHF
DNA: TGTGCCAGCAGTGAGGAGGGTGTAGGGAATCAGCCCCAGCATTTT

V: TRBV6-1
J: TRBJ2-1
D: TRBD2
size: once
CDR3: CASSEDPSGSINEQFF
DNA: TGTGCCAGCAGTGAAGATCCCAGCGGGAGTATAAATGAGCAGTTCTTC

V: TRBV5-6
J: TRBJ1-5
D: .
size: few
CDR3: CASSLHPVGGRQPQHF
DNA: TGTGCCAGCAGCCTACACCCGGTCGGCGGGAGACAGCCCCAGCATTTT

V: TRBV29-1
J: TRBJ1-2
D: .
size: .
CDR3: CSVGLGGSYTF
DNA: TGCAGCGTTGGTTTGGGGGGGAGCTACACCTTC

V: TRBV7-9
J: TRBJ1-4
D: TRBD1
size: .
CDR3: CSSSLAGTVEKLFF
DNA: TGTTCCAGCAGCTTAGCGGGGACAGTAGAAAAACTGTTTTTT

V: TRBV5-1
J: TRBJ1-3
D: .
size: .
CDR3: CASSLGDSGNTIYF
DNA: TGCGCCAGCAGCTTAGGGGACTCTGGAAACACCATATATTTT

V: TRBV18
J: TRBJ1-1
D: .
size: .
CDR3: CASSRQVNTEAFF
DNA: TGTGCCAGCTCCCGACAGGTGAACACTGAAGCTTTCTTT

V: TRBV13
J: TRBJ2-1
D: TRBD2
size: .
CDR3: CASSLKAGGRGNEQFF
DNA: TGTGCCAGCAGCTTAAAAGCGGGGGGACGTGGCAATGAGCAGTTCTTC

V: TRBV19
J: TRBJ1-2
D: .
size: .
CDR3: CASSIPSVRFDGYTF
DNA: TGTGCCAGTAGTATTCCCTCTGTCAGGTTCGATGGCTACACCTTC

V: TRBV30
J: TRBJ2-2
D: TRBD1
size: .
CDR3: CAWNRGINTGELFF
DNA: TGTGCCTGGAACAGGGGGATTAACACCGGGGAGCTGTTTTTT

V: TRBV7-2
J: TRBJ1-1
D: TRBD1
size: .
CDR3: CASSYRAGGVTEAFF
DNA: TGTGCCAGCAGCTACAGAGCAGGGGGAGTCACTGAAGCTTTCTTT

V: TRBV7-2
J: TRBJ2-3
D: TRBD2
size: once
CDR3: CASSLFTGGATDTQYF
DNA: TGTGCCAGCAGCTTGTTTACGGGAGGGGCCACAGATACGCAGTATTTT

V: TRBV5-8
J: TRBJ1-1
D: .
size: .
CDR3: CASSFPGMLTEAFF
DNA: TGTGCCAGCAGCTTCCCAGGGATGCTCACTGAAGCTTTCTTT

V: TRBV29-1
J: TRBJ1-2
D: .
size: .
CDR3: CSVGPGNYGYTF
DNA: TGCAGCGTTGGCCCAGGGAATTATGGCTACACCTTC

V: TRBV6-1
J: TRBJ1-2
D: .
size: .
CDR3: CASSEPGYTF
DNA: TGTGCCAGCAGTGAACCGGGCTACACCTTC

V: TRBV4-3
J: TRBJ2-1
D: .
size: .
CDR3: CASSQNRNEQFF
DNA: TGCGCCAGCAGCCAAAACAGGAATGAGCAGTTCTTC

V: TRBV11-2
J: TRBJ2-5
D: TRBD2
size: .
CDR3: CASRTGTSGGGTQYF
DNA: TGTGCCAGCAGAACCGGGACTAGCGGGGGAGGGACCCAGTACTTC

V: TRBV6-5
J: TRBJ2-7
D: .
size: .
CDR3: CASSYSRGGASYEQYF
DNA: TGTGCCAGCAGTTACTCGAGGGGGGGCGCATCCTACGAGCAGTACTTC

V: TRBV5-6
J: TRBJ1-5
D: TRBD1
size: once
CDR3: CASSLSRDREWVSNQPQHF
DNA: TGTGCCAGCAGCTTGTCCCGGGACAGGGAATGGGTTAGCAATCAGCCCCAGCATTTT

V: TRBV11-2
J: TRBJ2-7
D: .
size: .
CDR3: CASSFHAEQYF
DNA: TGTGCCAGCAGCTTTCACGCGGAGCAGTACTTC

V: TRBV7-2
J: TRBJ1-6
D: .
size: .
CDR3: CASSTEFLPLHF
DNA: TGTGCCAGCAGCACCGAGTTCCTACCCCTCCACTTT

V: TRBV2
J: TRBJ2-1
D: TRBD1
size: .
CDR3: CASSEEAAGGPYNEQFF
DNA: TGTGCCAGCAGTGAAGAGGCGGCAGGGGGCCCCTACAATGAGCAGTTCTTC

V: TRBV6-6
J: TRBJ2-5
D: .
size: .
CDR3: CASSYGGQETQYF
DNA: TGTGCCAGCAGTTATGGGGGGCAAGAGACCCAGTACTTC

V: TRBV5-1
J: TRBJ2-6
D: .
size: .
CDR3: CASNRQVLGANVLTF
DNA: TGCGCCAGCAACCGACAGGTTCTTGGGGCCAACGTCCTGACTTTC

V: TRBV7-9
J: TRBJ1-4
D: TRBD1
size: .
CDR3: CASSETRGLTNEKLFF
DNA: TGTGCCAGCAGCGAAACCAGGGGGCTGACTAATGAAAAACTGTTTTTT

V: TRBV29-1
J: TRBJ2-5
D: .
size: .
CDR3: CSVDQARGTQYF
DNA: TGCAGCGTTGATCAAGCCAGGGGGACCCAGTACTTC

V: TRBV11-3
J: TRBJ2-7
D: TRBD2
size: few
CDR3: CASSISGGYEQYF
DNA: TGTGCCAGCAGCATTAGCGGGGGCTACGAGCAGTACTTC

V: TRBV5-4
J: TRBJ2-2
D: TRBD2
size: few
CDR3: CASSPGGTYTGELFF
DNA: TGTGCCAGCAGCCCCGGGGGGACCTACACCGGGGAGCTGTTTTTT

V: TRBV9
J: TRBJ2-4
D: .
size: once
CDR3: CASSPRLRYF
DNA: TGTGCCAGCAGTCCTCGACTCCGCTACTTC

V: TRBV27
J: TRBJ1-1
D: TRBD1
size: .
CDR3: CASSSYRGQRSDTEAFF
DNA: TGTGCCAGCAGTTCATACAGGGGGCAGCGGTCGGACACTGAAGCTTTCTTT

V: TRBV7-2
J: TRBJ1-2
D: TRBD1
size: .
CDR3: CASSSYSGTGANYGYTF
DNA: TGTGCCAGCAGCTCATACTCCGGGACAGGAGCTAACTATGGCTACACCTTC

V: TRBV6-1
J: TRBJ1-2
D: .
size: .
CDR3: CASSEATGTNYGYTF
DNA: TGTGCCAGCAGTGAAGCAACAGGAACTAACTATGGCTACACCTTC

V: TRBV6-5
J: TRBJ2-7
D: TRBD1
size: .
CDR3: CASRGETGGYEQYF
DNA: TGTGCCAGCAGGGGTGAGACAGGGGGCTACGAGCAGTACTTC

V: TRBV19
J: TRBJ2-7
D: .
size: .
CDR3: CASSRTAGRSYEQYF
DNA: TGTGCCAGTAGTAGGACTGCAGGGAGGTCCTACGAGCAGTACTTC

V: TRBV5-1
J: TRBJ2-3
D: .
size: .
CDR3: CASSPMGAGDADTQYF
DNA: TGCGCCAGCAGCCCAATGGGGGCGGGGGATGCAGATACGCAGTATTTT

V: TRBV28
J: TRBJ2-1
D: .
size: .
CDR3: CASSSLPGTYVF
DNA: TGTGCCAGCAGTTCCCTGCCGGGGACTTACGTCTTC

V: TRBV6-5
J: TRBJ1-2
D: TRBD1
size: .
CDR3: CASSPGDRGYGYTF
DNA: TGTGCCAGCAGTCCCGGGGACAGGGGCTATGGCTACACCTTC

V: TRBV5-6
J: TRBJ2-7
D: TRBD1
size: .
CDR3: CASSRTDRGGDEQYF
DNA: TGTGCCAGCAGCCGAACCGACAGGGGAGGCGACGAGCAGTACTTC

V: TRBV2
J: TRBJ1-4
D: .
size: .
CDR3: CATKRQEATNEKLFF
DNA: TGTGCCACAAAGAGACAGGAAGCAACTAATGAAAAACTGTTTTTT

V: TRBV7-9
J: TRBJ2-3
D: TRBD1
size: .
CDR3: CASSQGQGASDTQYF
DNA: TGTGCCAGCAGCCAGGGACAGGGGGCCTCAGATACGCAGTATTTT

V: TRBV9
J: TRBJ2-1
D: .
size: .
CDR3: CASSVVNSYNEQFF
DNA: TGTGCCAGCAGCGTAGTCAACTCCTACAATGAGCAGTTCTTC

V: TRBV2
J: TRBJ2-2
D: .
size: few
CDR3: CASLSNTGELFF
DNA: TGTGCCAGCCTTAGTAACACCGGGGAGCTGTTTTTT

V: TRBV11-3
J: TRBJ1-1
D: TRBD1
size: once
CDR3: CASSSRGQGTLNTEAFF
DNA: TGTGCCAGCAGCTCCAGGGGACAGGGGACCTTGAACACTGAAGCTTTCTTT

V: TRBV19
J: TRBJ1-5
D: .
size: .
CDR3: CASSFPGGRGYQPQHF
DNA: TGTGCCAGTTCTTTCCCGGGGGGCAGGGGATATCAGCCCCAGCATTTT